This T cell receptor (beta chain) was found in a study of T cell responses to AZD1222 COVID-19 vaccine. Background on the study: Second-dose schedules of about 4 or about 12 weeks were combined.

The method was immunoSEQ multiplex PCR; TCRdb's version includes in-frame clones alone and lacks a portion of them. This sample has 130,000 to 150,000 clones, with roughly 92% found just once. Study results and caveats: The donors showed a predominance of white British ancestry and of females, with possible underestimation of clonal diversity.

Germline V gene sequence: CDR1 MDHEN, CDR2 SYDVKM. This CDR3 region has 13 residues. V was cut by 5 bases and J by 5 bases, with 13 bases left in between. This clone was counted only a few times. Its antigen remains unidentified. The chain recombines TRBV28 with TRBJ2-7; TRBD2 is a possible D gene (5 bases). Sequencing used peripheral blood, obtained on day 0 of AZD1222 vaccination. This TCR was recovered from an adult in good health. CDR3 sequence (DNA): TGTGCCAGCAGTCCTCCCACGGGAAACGAGCAGTACTTC. Its protein is CASSPPTGNEQYF.